The source of this T cell receptor (beta chain) is a study of T cells after yellow fever vaccination. This clonotype showed up many times. TCRdb reprocessed the 5' RACE reads via MiXCR and lists one record per CDR3 protein. The sample records 200,000 to 300,000 distinct CDR3 sequences, more than 6.5% being singletons. This CDR3 is 15 amino acids long. Trimming removed 0 bases from V and 0 bases from J, with 7 bases in between. Germline V gene sequence: CDR1 SGHKS, CDR2 YYEKEE (reference sequence). The TCR sequence derives from a man younger than 40 who received the YFV17D yellow fever vaccine. Sequencing used CD4+ T cells sorted from PBMCs, obtained on the day of the yellow fever booster vaccination. The chain links TRBV5-5 to TRBJ2-1, with a possible D match to TRBD1 (5 bases). CDR3 sequence: CASSLVTGSYNEQFF. The CDR3 bases are TGTGCCAGCAGCTTGGTTACAGGCTCCTACAATGAGCAGTTCTTC.